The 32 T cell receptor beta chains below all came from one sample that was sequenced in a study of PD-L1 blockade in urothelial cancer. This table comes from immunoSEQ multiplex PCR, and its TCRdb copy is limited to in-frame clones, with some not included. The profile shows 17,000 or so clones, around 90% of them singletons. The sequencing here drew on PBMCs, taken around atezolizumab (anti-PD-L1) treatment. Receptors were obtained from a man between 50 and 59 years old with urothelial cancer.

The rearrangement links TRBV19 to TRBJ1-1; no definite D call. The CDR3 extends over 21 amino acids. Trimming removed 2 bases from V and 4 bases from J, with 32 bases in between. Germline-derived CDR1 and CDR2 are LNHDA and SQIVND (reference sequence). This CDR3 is CASSIPLSSLDSGGAVTEAFF. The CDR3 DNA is TGTGCCAGTAGTATACCCCTATCTTCCTTGGATTCCGGTGGAGCGGTCACTGAAGCTTTCTTT.

The CDR3 nucleotides are TGTGCCAGCAGCTTCCCCGGGACAGGGGGCACAGATACGCAGTATTTT. Amino acids: CASSFPGTGGTDTQYF. This chain links TRBV5-4 with TRBJ2-3; 10 positions match TRBD1. V trimming: 2 bases; J trimming: 1 base; junction bases outside the gene matches: 4. Germline-derived CDR1 and CDR2 are SGHNT and YYREEE (reference sequence). The CDR3 is 16 amino acids.

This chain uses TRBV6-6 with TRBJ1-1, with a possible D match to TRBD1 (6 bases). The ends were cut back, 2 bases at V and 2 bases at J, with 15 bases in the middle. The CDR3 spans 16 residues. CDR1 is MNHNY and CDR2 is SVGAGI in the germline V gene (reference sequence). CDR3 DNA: TGTGCCAGCAGTTACCCCTCGGACAGATTTAACACTGAAGCTTTCTTT. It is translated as CASSYPSDRFNTEAFF.

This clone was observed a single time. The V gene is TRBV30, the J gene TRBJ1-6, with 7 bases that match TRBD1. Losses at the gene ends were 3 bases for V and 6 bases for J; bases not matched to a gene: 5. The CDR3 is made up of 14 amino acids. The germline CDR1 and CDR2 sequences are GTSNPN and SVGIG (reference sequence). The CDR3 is CAWRSTGINSPLHF. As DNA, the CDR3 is TGTGCCTGGAGATCGACAGGGATTAATTCACCCCTCCACTTT.

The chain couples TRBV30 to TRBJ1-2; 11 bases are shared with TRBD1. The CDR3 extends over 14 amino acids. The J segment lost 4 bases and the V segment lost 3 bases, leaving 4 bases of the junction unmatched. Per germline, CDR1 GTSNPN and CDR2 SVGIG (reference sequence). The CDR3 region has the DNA TGTGCCTGGAGGGGGGACAGGGGGTTCTATGGCTACACCTTC. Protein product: CAWRGDRGFYGYTF.

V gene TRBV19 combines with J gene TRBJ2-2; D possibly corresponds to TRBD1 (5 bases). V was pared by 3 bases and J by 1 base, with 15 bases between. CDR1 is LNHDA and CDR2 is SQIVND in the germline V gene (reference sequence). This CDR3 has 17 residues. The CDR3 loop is CASSIWSVQVNTGELFF. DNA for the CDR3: TGTGCCAGTAGTATTTGGTCTGTACAGGTGAACACCGGGGAGCTGTTTTTT.

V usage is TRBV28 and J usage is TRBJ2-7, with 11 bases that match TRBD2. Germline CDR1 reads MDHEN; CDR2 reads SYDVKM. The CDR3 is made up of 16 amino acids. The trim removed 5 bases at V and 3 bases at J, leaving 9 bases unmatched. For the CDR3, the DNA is TGTGCCAGCAGTCCCTCACTAGCGGGAGTTGTCTACGAGCAGTACTTC. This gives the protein CASSPSLAGVVYEQYF. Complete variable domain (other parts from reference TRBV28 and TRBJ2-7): DVKVTQSSRYLVKRTGEKVFLECVQDMDHENMFWYRQDPGLGLRLIYFSYDVKMKEKGDIPEGYSVSREKKERFSLILESASTNQTSMYLCASSPSLAGVVYEQYFGPGTRLTVT.

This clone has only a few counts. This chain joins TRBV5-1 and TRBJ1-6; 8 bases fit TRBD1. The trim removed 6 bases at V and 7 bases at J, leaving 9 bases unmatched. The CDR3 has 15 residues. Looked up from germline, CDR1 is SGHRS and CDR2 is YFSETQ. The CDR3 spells CASKTGGTWNSPLHF. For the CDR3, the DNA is TGCGCCAGCAAAACAGGGGGGACCTGGAATTCACCCCTCCACTTT.

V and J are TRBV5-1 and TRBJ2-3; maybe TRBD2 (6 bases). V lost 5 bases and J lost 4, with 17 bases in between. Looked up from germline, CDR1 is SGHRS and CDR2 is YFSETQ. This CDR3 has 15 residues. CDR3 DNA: TGCGCCAGCAGTCCGAATGGGGAGCGGGCAGATACGCAGTATTTT. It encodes CASSPNGERADTQYF.

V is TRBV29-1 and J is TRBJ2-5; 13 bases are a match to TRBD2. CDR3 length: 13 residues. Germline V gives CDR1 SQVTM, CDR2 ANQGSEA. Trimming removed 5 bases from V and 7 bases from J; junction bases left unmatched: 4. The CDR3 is CSVTSGGATTQYF. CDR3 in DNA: TGCAGCGTTACTAGCGGGGGGGCCACGACCCAGTACTTC.

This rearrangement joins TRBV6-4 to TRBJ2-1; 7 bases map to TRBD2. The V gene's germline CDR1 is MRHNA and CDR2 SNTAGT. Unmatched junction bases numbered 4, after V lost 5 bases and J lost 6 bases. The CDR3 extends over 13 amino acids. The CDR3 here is CASSPGLSNEQFF. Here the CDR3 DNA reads TGTGCCAGCAGTCCGGGACTATCCAATGAGCAGTTCTTC.

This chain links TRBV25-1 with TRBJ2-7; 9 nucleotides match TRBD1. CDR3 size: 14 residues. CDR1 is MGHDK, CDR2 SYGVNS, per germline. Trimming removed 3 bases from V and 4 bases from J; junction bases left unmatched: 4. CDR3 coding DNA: TGTGCCAGCAGTGACGGGACAGGGATGTACGAGCAGTACTTC. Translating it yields CASSDGTGMYEQYF.

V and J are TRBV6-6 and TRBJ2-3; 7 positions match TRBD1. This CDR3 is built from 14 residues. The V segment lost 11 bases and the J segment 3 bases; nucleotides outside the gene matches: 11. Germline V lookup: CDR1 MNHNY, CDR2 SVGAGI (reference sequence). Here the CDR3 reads CAVQQGIRTDTQYF. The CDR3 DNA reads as TGTGCCGTTCAACAGGGGATCAGGACAGATACGCAGTATTTT.

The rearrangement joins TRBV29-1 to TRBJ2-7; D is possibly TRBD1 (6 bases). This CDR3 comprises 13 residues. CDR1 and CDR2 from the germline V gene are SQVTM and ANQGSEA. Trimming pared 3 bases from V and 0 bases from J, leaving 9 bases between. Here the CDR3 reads CSVEDSTSYEQYF. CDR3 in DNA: TGCAGCGTTGAGGACAGTACCTCCTACGAGCAGTACTTC.

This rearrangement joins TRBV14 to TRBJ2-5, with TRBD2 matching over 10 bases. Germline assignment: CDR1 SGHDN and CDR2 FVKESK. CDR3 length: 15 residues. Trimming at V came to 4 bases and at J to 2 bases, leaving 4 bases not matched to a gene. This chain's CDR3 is CASSPRTSGQETQYF. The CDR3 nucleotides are TGTGCCAGCAGCCCGAGGACTAGCGGACAAGAGACCCAGTACTTC.

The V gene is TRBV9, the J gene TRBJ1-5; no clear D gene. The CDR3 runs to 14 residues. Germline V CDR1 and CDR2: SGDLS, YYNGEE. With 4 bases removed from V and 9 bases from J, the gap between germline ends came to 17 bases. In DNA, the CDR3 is TGTGCCAGCAGCAAGCAGGACTCATCGGGGCCCCAGCATTTT. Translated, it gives CASSKQDSSGPQHF.

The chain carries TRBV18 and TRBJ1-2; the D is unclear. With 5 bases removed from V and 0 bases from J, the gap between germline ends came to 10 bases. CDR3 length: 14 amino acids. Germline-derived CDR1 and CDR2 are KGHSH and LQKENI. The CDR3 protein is CASSYGEPNYGYTF. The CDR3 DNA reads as TGTGCCAGCTCATACGGGGAACCTAACTATGGCTACACCTTC.

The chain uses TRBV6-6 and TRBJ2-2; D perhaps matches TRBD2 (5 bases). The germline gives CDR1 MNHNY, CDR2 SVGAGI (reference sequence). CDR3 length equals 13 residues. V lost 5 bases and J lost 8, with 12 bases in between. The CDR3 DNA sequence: TGTGCCAGCAGTACACCAGGCGGGGGGGAGCTGTTTTTT. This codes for CASSTPGGGELFF.

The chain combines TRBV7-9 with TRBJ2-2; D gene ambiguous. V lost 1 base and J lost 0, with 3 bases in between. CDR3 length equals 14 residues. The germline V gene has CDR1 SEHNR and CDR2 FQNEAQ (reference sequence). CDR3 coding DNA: TGTGCCAGCAGCTTAGGAGCGAACACCGGGGAGCTGTTTTTT. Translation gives CASSLGANTGELFF. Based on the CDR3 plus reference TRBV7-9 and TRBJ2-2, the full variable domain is DTGVSQNPRHKITKRGQNVTFRCDPISEHNRLYWYRQTLGQGPEFLTYFQNEAQLEKSRLLSDRFSAERPKGSFSTLEIQRTEQGDSAMYLCASSLGANTGELFFGEGSRLTVL.

The CDR3 is CASSQFAGSYEQYF. In nucleotides, the CDR3 is TGTGCCAGCAGCCAATTTGCAGGGTCCTACGAGCAGTACTTC. The chain carries TRBV14 and TRBJ2-7; D is perhaps TRBD1 (5 bases). Looked up from germline, CDR1 is SGHDN and CDR2 is FVKESK. The CDR3 has 14 residues. V was cut by 2 bases and J by 1 base, with 9 bases left in between.

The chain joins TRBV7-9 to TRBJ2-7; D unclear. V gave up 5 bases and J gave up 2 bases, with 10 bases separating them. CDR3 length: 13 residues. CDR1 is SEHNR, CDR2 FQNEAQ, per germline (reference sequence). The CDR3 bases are TGTGCCAGCAGCCGCACCACAACCTACGAGCAGTACTTC. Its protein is CASSRTTTYEQYF. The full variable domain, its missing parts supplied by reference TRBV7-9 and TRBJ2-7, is DTGVSQNPRHKITKRGQNVTFRCDPISEHNRLYWYRQTLGQGPEFLTYFQNEAQLEKSRLLSDRFSAERPKGSFSTLEIQRTEQGDSAMYLCASSRTTTYEQYFGPGTRLTVT.

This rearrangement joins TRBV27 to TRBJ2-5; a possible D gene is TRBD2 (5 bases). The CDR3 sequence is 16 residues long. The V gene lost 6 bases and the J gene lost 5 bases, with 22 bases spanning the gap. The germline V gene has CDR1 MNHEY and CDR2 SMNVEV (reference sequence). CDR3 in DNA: TGTGCCAGCAGCCCCCGGCTATTGTCTAGGAGGGAGACCCAGTACTTC. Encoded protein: CASSPRLLSRRETQYF.

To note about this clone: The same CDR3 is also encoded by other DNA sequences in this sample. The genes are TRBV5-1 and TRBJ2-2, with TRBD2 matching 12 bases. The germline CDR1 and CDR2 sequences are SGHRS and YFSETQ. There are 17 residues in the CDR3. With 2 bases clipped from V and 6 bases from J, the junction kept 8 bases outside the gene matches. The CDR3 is CASSLLAGGYGPGELFF. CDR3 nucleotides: TGCGCCAGCAGCTTACTAGCGGGGGGCTACGGGCCCGGGGAGCTGTTTTTT.

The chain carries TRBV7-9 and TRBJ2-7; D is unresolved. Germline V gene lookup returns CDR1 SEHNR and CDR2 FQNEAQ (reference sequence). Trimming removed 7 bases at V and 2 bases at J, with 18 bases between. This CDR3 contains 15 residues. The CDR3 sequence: CASTSTQATPYEQYF. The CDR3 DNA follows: TGTGCCAGCACATCGACGCAGGCGACGCCCTACGAGCAGTACTTC.

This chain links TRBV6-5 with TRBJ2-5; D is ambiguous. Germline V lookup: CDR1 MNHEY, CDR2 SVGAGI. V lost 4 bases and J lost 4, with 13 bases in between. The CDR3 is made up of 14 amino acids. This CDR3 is CASSWSGKTETQYF. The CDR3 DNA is TGTGCCAGCAGTTGGTCAGGAAAAACAGAGACCCAGTACTTC.

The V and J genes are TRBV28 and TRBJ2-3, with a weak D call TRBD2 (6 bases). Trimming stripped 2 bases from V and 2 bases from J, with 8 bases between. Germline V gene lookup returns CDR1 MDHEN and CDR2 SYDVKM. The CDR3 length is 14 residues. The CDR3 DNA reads TGTGCCAGCAGTTTAGCGGGAACCACAGATACGCAGTATTTT. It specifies CASSLAGTTDTQYF. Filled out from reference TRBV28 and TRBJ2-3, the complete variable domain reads DVKVTQSSRYLVKRTGEKVFLECVQDMDHENMFWYRQDPGLGLRLIYFSYDVKMKEKGDIPEGYSVSREKKERFSLILESASTNQTSMYLCASSLAGTTDTQYFGPGTRLTVL.

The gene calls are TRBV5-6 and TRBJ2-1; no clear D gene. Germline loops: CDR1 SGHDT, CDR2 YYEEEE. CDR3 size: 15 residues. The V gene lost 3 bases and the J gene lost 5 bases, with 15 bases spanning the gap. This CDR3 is CASSSRRLGDNEQFF. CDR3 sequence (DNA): TGTGCCAGCAGCTCACGGCGGCTAGGTGACAATGAGCAGTTCTTC.

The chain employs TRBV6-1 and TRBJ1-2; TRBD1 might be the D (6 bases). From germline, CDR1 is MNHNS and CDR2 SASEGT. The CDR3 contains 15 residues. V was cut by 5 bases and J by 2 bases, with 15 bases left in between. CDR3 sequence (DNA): TGTGCCAGCAGTCCATCCAGGACAGACAACTATGGCTACACCTTC. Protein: CASSPSRTDNYGYTF.

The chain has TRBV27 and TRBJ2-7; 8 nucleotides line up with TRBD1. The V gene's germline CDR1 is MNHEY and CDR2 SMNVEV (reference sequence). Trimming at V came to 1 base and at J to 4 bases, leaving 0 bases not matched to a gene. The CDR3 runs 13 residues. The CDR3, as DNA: TGTGCCAGCAGTTTATGGACAGGGTACGAGCAGTACTTC. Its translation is CASSLWTGYEQYF.

The CDR3 nucleotides are TGCACCAGCACCCCTTCCTTACTAGCGGGGGCCTACAATGAGCAGTTCTTC. This gives the protein CTSTPSLLAGAYNEQFF. The chain is built from TRBV1 and TRBJ2-1; the table's TRBD2 call for D was not verified on the DNA. TRBV1 is termed a pseudogene. The CDR3 length is 17 residues.

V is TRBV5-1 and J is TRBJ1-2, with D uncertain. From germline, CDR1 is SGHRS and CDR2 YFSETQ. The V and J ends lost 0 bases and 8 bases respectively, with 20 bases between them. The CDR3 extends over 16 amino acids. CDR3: CASSLATAGRSMGYTF. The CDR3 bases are TGCGCCAGCAGCTTGGCTACGGCGGGTCGTTCGATGGGCTACACCTTC.

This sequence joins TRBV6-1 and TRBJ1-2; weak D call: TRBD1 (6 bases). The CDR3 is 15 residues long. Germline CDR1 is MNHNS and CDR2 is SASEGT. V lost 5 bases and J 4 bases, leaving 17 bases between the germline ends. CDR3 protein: CASSNRDTKTYGYTF. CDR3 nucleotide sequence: TGTGCCAGCAGTAACCGGGACACTAAAACCTATGGCTACACCTTC.